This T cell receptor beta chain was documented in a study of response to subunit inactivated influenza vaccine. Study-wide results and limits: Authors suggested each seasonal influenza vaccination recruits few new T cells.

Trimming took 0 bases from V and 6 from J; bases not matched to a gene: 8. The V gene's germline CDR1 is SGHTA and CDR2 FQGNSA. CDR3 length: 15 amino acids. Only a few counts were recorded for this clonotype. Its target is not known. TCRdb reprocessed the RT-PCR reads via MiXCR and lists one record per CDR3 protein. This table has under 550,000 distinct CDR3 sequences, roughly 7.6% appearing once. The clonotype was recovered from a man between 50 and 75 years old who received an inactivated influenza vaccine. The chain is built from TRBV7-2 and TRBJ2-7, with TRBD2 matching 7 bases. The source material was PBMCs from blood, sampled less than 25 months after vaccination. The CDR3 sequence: CASSLAPGTKGEQYF. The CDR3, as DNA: TGTGCCAGCAGCTTAGCCCCCGGGACTAAAGGCGAGCAGTACTTC.